Listed here are 2 T cell receptor beta chains from one sample, sequenced in a study of T cells after posttransplantation cyclophosphamide. Busulfan-fludarabine conditioning, marrow transplant, and cyclophosphamide on days +3 and +4 were administered. The table came from immunoSEQ multiplex PCR; TCRdb's copy has only in-frame clones and leaves some out. This sample carries about 7,900 clones, about 85% of them seen once, and the ten largest clones take roughly 23%. The material sequenced was PBMCs, taken after allogeneic stem cell transplant with posttransplant cyclophosphamide. The origin of the receptors is a female patient in her forties who received an allogeneic stem cell transplant from an unrelated donor, was CMV-positive, and had no GVHD. Among the T cells, some may be from the graft donor.

This chain uses TRBV6-5 with TRBJ1-1; possibly TRBD1 for D (5 bases). The CDR3 has 16 amino acids. From germline, CDR1 is MNHEY and CDR2 SVGAGI. Trimming pared 2 bases from V and 4 bases from J, leaving 17 bases between. Here the CDR3 DNA reads TGTGCCAGCAGTTACAACCAGGAAAGGGGCGGCACTGAAGCTTTCTTT. It translates to CASSYNQERGGTEAFF.

The chain joins TRBV18 to TRBJ2-3; possibly TRBD2 for D (7 bases). V was clipped by 3 bases and J by 4 bases, with 17 bases between them. The CDR3 is 16 residues long. CDR1 and CDR2 from the germline V gene are KGHSH and LQKENI. The CDR3 loop is CASSPAGGQVADTQYF. Written as DNA, the CDR3 is TGTGCCAGCTCACCTGCCGGGGGGCAGGTAGCAGATACGCAGTATTTT.